The 3 T cell receptor beta chains listed next were all sequenced from one sample in a study of blood T cell repertoires in COVID-19. Sequencing used immunoSEQ multiplex PCR; TCRdb keeps in-frame clones, though not all of them. The top ten hold roughly 18% of the sample, which has fewer than 150,000 clones, less than 90% seen once. Material: PBMCs or T cells enriched from blood (not recorded which). The receptors stem from a man in his thirties or forties who had recovered from COVID-19.

The J gene is TRBJ2-2, the V gene TRBV5-1; TRBD2 matches at 10 bases. The CDR3 covers 15 residues. V lost 6 bases to trimming and J lost 3 bases; unmatched junction nucleotides: 5. Germline values: CDR1 SGHRS, CDR2 YFSETQ. The CDR3 spells CASIPSGSHTGELFF. In nucleotides, the CDR3 is TGCGCCAGCATCCCTAGCGGGAGCCACACCGGGGAGCTGTTTTTT.

J is TRBJ2-7 and V is TRBV3-1 (or the pseudogene TRBV3-2), with 13 bases identical to TRBD2. Looked up from germline, CDR1 is LGHDT and CDR2 is YNNKEL (reference sequence). J gave up 5 bases and V 4 bases, and 2 bases lay outside the gene matches. The CDR3 contains 14 residues. CDR3 region: CASSLGLAGDEQYF. The CDR3 DNA reads as TGTGCCAGCAGCCTAGGACTAGCGGGAGACGAGCAGTACTTC.

The count of this clone is one. The V and J genes are TRBV6-5 and TRBJ2-7; 9 bases align to TRBD1. This CDR3 has 15 amino acids. V shed 5 bases, J shed 5 bases, and the junction held 10 bases outside the gene matches. CDR1 and CDR2 from the germline V gene are MNHEY and SVGAGI. Here the CDR3 reads CASSRRQGVTHEQYV. The CDR3 bases are TGTGCCAGCAGTCGACGACAGGGGGTAACCCACGAGCAGTACGTC.